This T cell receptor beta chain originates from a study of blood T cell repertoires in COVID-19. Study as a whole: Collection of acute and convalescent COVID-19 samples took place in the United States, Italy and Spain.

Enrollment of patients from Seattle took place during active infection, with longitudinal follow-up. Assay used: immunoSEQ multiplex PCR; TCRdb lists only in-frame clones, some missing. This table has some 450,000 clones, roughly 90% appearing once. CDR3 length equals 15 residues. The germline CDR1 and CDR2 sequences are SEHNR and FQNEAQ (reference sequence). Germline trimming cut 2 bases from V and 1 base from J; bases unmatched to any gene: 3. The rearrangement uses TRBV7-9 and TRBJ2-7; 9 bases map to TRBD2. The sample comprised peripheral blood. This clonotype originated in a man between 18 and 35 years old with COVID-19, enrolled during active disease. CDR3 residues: CASSLLTSGSYEQYF. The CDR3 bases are TGTGCCAGCAGCTTACTGACTAGCGGTTCCTACGAGCAGTACTTC.